This T cell receptor beta chain was profiled in a study of T-cell reconstitution after alpha-beta-depleted transplantation in children. Study-wide findings and caveats: Among T cells one year after transplant, newly produced cells accounted for most counts and diversity. Surviving recipient cells, namely T cells and thymic progenitors, were the source of high day-60 TCRbeta diversity in some patients. Approximately two months post-transplant, alpha-beta T cells reportedly originated from several hundred expanded graft clones.

With V trimmed by 3 bases and J by 2 bases, 11 bases remained unmatched. CDR3 length: 18 residues. Germline CDR1 and CDR2: SGHRS and YFSETQ. About this clonotype itself: The antigen is not known.

Unique molecular identifiers were incorporated when the TCRbeta library was constructed. Using its own MiXCR run on the PCR reads, TCRdb lists one record per CDR3 protein. The table records around 800,000 distinct CDR3 sequences, 15% to 20% of them present only once. The V call is TRBV5-1, the J call TRBJ2-7; 13 bases map to TRBD2. This TCR was recovered from a male patient younger than 18 who had a stem cell transplant for acute lymphoblastic leukemia, so the T cells may come from the graft donor. Sequencing used PBMCs, mostly from graft donor cells, obtained 360 days after TCRalphabeta/CD19-depleted stem cell transplant. In nucleotides, the CDR3 is TGCGCCAGCAGCTCGGGACTAGCGGGACAACTCCTGCCCTACGAGCAGTACTTC. Its translation: CASSSGLAGQLLPYEQYF.